This T cell receptor (beta chain) was profiled in a study of cytomegalovirus exposure and HLA in healthy donors. About the research overall: Within the Caucasian-associated ancestry cluster were roughly 82% of the roughly 400 genotyped donors.

Germline trimming cut 6 bases from V and 3 bases from J; bases unmatched to any gene: 5. The germline gives CDR1 SGHDT, CDR2 YYEEEE. There are 13 residues in the CDR3. Points from the study as a whole: With high specificity and sensitivity, the classifier reportedly diagnosed cytomegalovirus status.

PCR involved 60 Vbeta and 13 Jbeta primers. Some clones are missing from TCRdb's copy, which holds only in-frame ones; the method was immunoSEQ multiplex PCR. The sample has about 190,000 clones; roughly 70% are singletons. On this clone itself: Its antigen is undetermined.

The chain recombines TRBV5-6 with TRBJ1-2, with 7 bases aligning to TRBD1. This clonotype was sampled from a woman in her thirties in good health and CMV-seronegative. Sequences were obtained from PBMCs. CDR3 nucleotides: TGTGCCAGCACTCAGGGGGTCGACTATGGCTACACCTTC. Residues: CASTQGVDYGYTF.